Below, 24 T cell receptor beta chains from the same sample are listed, as sequenced in a study of T cell repertoires in cytomegalovirus infection. TCRdb used MiXCR to reprocess the reads, holding one entry per CDR3 protein. The data show more than 45,000 distinct CDR3 sequences, about a third seen once. These receptors' targets are unknown. Sample: PBMCs, sequenced either directly or after in vitro stimulation (not recorded which). The source of these receptors is a human donor in good health (CMV status not recorded). Some clones in this sample may be carry-over from other donors' samples.

The chain carries TRBV27 and TRBJ2-1; no reliable D call. The length of the CDR3 is 14 residues. V shed 5 bases and J shed 4 bases, with 12 bases lying between them. Germline-derived CDR1 and CDR2 are MNHEY and SMNVEV (reference sequence). The chain's CDR3 is CASSPEAPYNEQFF. For the CDR3, the DNA is TGTGCCAGCAGTCCCGAGGCCCCGTACAATGAGCAGTTCTTC.

V and J are TRBV12-5 and TRBJ2-3; 7 nucleotides agree with TRBD1. The V gene end was trimmed by 6 bases and the J gene end by 4 bases; junction bases not matched to a gene: 10. The germline CDR1 and CDR2 sequences are LGHNT and FRNRAP. CDR3 size: 15 residues. This CDR3 reads CASGSRARGPDTQYF. In DNA form, the CDR3 reads TGTGCTAGTGGCTCTCGAGCGAGGGGGCCAGATACGCAGTATTTT.

The rearrangement links TRBV29-1 to TRBJ2-3, with a tentative D call TRBD1 (6 bases). Germline CDR1 SQVTM, CDR2 ANQGSEA. The CDR3 is 13 residues long. Trimming left V 5 bases short and J 4 bases short, with 13 bases between. Here the CDR3 reads CSVPQGLPDTQYF. CDR3 DNA: TGCAGCGTTCCCCAGGGGTTGCCAGATACGCAGTATTTT.

This clonotype was picked up many times. The genes are TRBV7-2 and TRBJ1-5; D is unresolved. Per germline, CDR1 SGHTA and CDR2 FQGNSA. The V and J ends lost 1 base and 10 bases respectively, with 11 bases between them. CDR3 length: 13 residues. This CDR3 is CASSLGHQLPQHF. The CDR3 DNA reads TGTGCCAGCAGCTTAGGGCACCAGTTACCCCAGCATTTT.

V gene TRBV27 combines with J gene TRBJ2-7; a possible D gene is TRBD1 (5 bases). Trimming took 3 bases from V and 0 from J, leaving 6 bases between them. Germline CDR1 MNHEY, CDR2 SMNVEV (reference sequence). The length of the CDR3 is 13 residues. The CDR3 nucleotides read TGTGCCAGCAGTTTCGACAGCTCCTACGAGCAGTACTTC. Residues: CASSFDSSYEQYF.

There are a few counts of this clonotype. J is TRBJ2-1 and V is TRBV7-8; the match to TRBD2 covers 15 bases. Losses at the gene ends were 5 bases for V and 0 bases for J; bases not matched to a gene: 11. The CDR3 has 20 amino acids. CDR1 and CDR2 from the germline V gene are SGHVS and FQNEAQ. CDR3 region: CASSTRGLAGGGPSYNEQFF. In nucleotides, the CDR3 is TGTGCCAGCAGCACCAGAGGACTAGCGGGAGGGGGGCCCTCCTACAATGAGCAGTTCTTC. Full variable domain (rest looked up from reference TRBV7-8 and TRBJ2-1): GAGVSQSPRYKVAKRGQDVALRCDPISGHVSLFWYQQALGQGPEFLTYFQNEAQLDKSGLPSDRFFAERPEGSVSTLKIQRTQQEDSAVYLCASSTRGLAGGGPSYNEQFFGPGTRLTVL.

Only a few counts were recorded for this clonotype. The rearrangement links TRBV28 to TRBJ2-2, with TRBD1 as a possible D gene (5 bases). Germline V lookup: CDR1 MDHEN, CDR2 SYDVKM. This CDR3 is built from 12 residues. V gave up 6 bases and J gave up 7 bases, with 9 bases separating them. The CDR3: CASSTTGGELFF. In nucleotides, the CDR3 is TGTGCCAGCAGCACTACAGGCGGGGAGCTGTTTTTT.

The chain is built from TRBV12-3 or TRBV12-4 and TRBJ2-1; TRBD1 might be the D (5 bases). The CDR3 length is 15 residues. V lost 1 base and J 5 bases, leaving 12 bases between the germline ends. The CDR3 here is CASSLGVTGDNEQFF. The DNA for the CDR3 is TGTGCCAGCAGTTTAGGAGTAACAGGTGACAATGAGCAGTTCTTC.

With regard to this clonotype: This sequence may be a read error, since a much larger clone differs from it by one base. The J gene is TRBJ1-5, the V gene TRBV7-2, with D possibly being TRBD1 (6 bases). This CDR3 region has 15 residues. The V end was cut by 5 bases, the J end by 2 bases, with 13 bases between. Germline CDR1 is SGHTA and CDR2 is FQGNSA. For the CDR3, the DNA is TGTGCCAGCAGCGCCTATACAGGGTGCAATCAGCCCCAGCATTTT. Translation gives CASSAYTGCNQPQHF.

This chain links TRBV7-2 with TRBJ2-7; TRBD1 is a possible D gene (7 bases). This CDR3 spans 16 amino acids. Per the germline V gene, CDR1 is SGHTA and CDR2 is FQGNSA. V was clipped by 4 bases and J by 0 bases, with 16 bases between them. CDR3 in amino acids: CASSSAGQRFSYEQYF. Here the CDR3 DNA reads TGTGCCAGCAGCTCCGCGGGACAGCGATTCTCCTACGAGCAGTACTTC.

J is TRBJ1-5 and V is TRBV20-1; D is unresolved. CDR3 size: 15 residues. Trimming left V 3 bases short and J 3 bases short, with 15 bases between. Germline loops: CDR1 DFQATT, CDR2 SNEGSKA (reference sequence). The CDR3 region has the DNA TGCAGTGCTAGGGGAGCGAGGACGGACAATCAGCCCCAGCATTTT. The encoded protein is CSARGARTDNQPQHF.

This sequence joins TRBV11-1 and TRBJ2-3; TRBD2 aligns across 11 bases. V dropped 5 bases and J dropped 4; count of bases not matched to a gene: 11. Germline V gene sequence: CDR1 SGHAT, CDR2 FQDESV (reference sequence). There are 17 residues in the CDR3. The CDR3 reads CASSPFLTSGIPDTQYF. The CDR3 DNA follows: TGTGCCAGCAGCCCCTTCCTGACTAGCGGGATCCCAGATACGCAGTATTTT.

The gene calls are TRBV20-1 and TRBJ2-5; 12 bases fit TRBD2. The junction had 9 bases not matched to a gene; V was cut back by 1 base and J by 6 bases. This CDR3 is built from 16 residues. CDR1 DFQATT and CDR2 SNEGSKA come from the germline V gene (reference sequence). CDR3 sequence: CSARGGPGLAGKTQYF. The CDR3 DNA sequence: TGCAGTGCTAGAGGGGGGCCGGGACTAGCGGGCAAGACCCAGTACTTC.

CDR3 nucleotides: TGTGCCAGCAGTTTTCGAGAGAATGAGCAGTTCTTC. This translates into CASSFRENEQFF. This chain connects TRBV12-3 or TRBV12-4 to TRBJ2-1; no reliable D call. Trimming took off 3 bases at V and 7 bases at J, with 7 bases between the two ends. This CDR3 region has 12 residues.

This clonotype came up many times. The rearrangement uses TRBV7-2 and TRBJ1-5; unclear D gene. CDR1 and CDR2 (germline): SGHTA, FQGNSA. The CDR3 length is 14 residues. V was clipped by 5 bases and J by 4 bases, with 12 bases between them. CDR3 coding DNA: TGTGCCAGCAGCCTCCTAGGAAGAAATCAGCCCCAGCATTTT. Its translation is CASSLLGRNQPQHF.

This clonotype was seen at least ten times. The genes are TRBV7-9 and TRBJ1-4; D is unclear. Between the trimmed V and J ends, which lost 5 bases and 0 bases, there was a span of 13 bases. The CDR3 runs to 16 residues. Per the germline V gene, CDR1 is SEHNR and CDR2 is FQNEAQ (reference sequence). DNA of the CDR3: TGTGCCAGCAGCCGGGGAGAGGATGCAACTAATGAAAAACTGTTTTTT. Translated, it gives CASSRGEDATNEKLFF. Using reference TRBV7-9 and TRBJ1-4 for the parts outside the CDR3, the full variable domain is DTGVSQNPRHKITKRGQNVTFRCDPISEHNRLYWYRQTLGQGPEFLTYFQNEAQLEKSRLLSDRFSAERPKGSFSTLEIQRTEQGDSAMYLCASSRGEDATNEKLFFGSGTQLSVL.

Only a few counts were recorded for this clonotype. The chain combines TRBV12-3 or TRBV12-4 with TRBJ1-5; weak D call: TRBD1 (5 bases). The CDR3 runs 13 residues. Trimming left V 6 bases short and J 10 bases short, with 16 bases between. The CDR3 protein is CASSRTLGGPQHF. As DNA, the CDR3 is TGTGCCAGCAGCAGGACACTGGGTGGACCCCAGCATTTT.

The rearrangement joins TRBV7-6 to TRBJ2-7; D gene unclear. The CDR3 consists of 15 residues. The V gene lost 2 bases and the J gene lost 1 base, with 12 bases spanning the gap. Germline CDR1 and CDR2: SGHVS and FNYEAQ. CDR3 residues: CASSLRDADSYEQYF. DNA of the CDR3: TGTGCCAGCAGCTTACGAGATGCGGATTCCTACGAGCAGTACTTC.

This clonotype was counted between two and nine times. The rearrangement joins TRBV7-6 to TRBJ2-1; D might be TRBD2 (6 bases). Trimming removed 1 base at V and 6 bases at J, with 16 bases between. CDR1 and CDR2 (germline): SGHVS, FNYEAQ. This CDR3 has 16 amino acids. CDR3 sequence: CASSLVRAGPFNEQFF. The CDR3 DNA reads as TGTGCCAGCAGCTTAGTTAGAGCGGGCCCTTTCAATGAGCAGTTCTTC.

The chain carries TRBV20-1 and TRBJ1-6; D possibly corresponds to TRBD1 (6 bases). Germline V gene sequence: CDR1 DFQATT, CDR2 SNEGSKA (reference sequence). The CDR3 is 14 amino acids. The V gene lost 5 bases and the J gene lost 7 bases, with 15 bases spanning the gap. CDR3 in amino acids: CSAPRGTVNSPLHF. CDR3 bases: TGCAGTGCTCCCAGGGGTACAGTGAATTCACCCCTCCACTTT.

The chain is built from TRBV12-3 or TRBV12-4 and TRBJ2-4; D is unclear. V lost 4 bases to trimming and J lost 0 bases, with 4 bases between them. CDR3 size: 13 residues. The CDR3 region has the DNA TGTGCCAGCAGTTCACTAGCCAAAAACATTCAGTACTTC. Its protein is CASSSLAKNIQYF.

V gene TRBV5-1 combines with J gene TRBJ1-5, with a weak D call TRBD1 (5 bases). The CDR3 is 15 residues long. Trimming stripped 0 bases from V and 3 bases from J, with 10 bases between. From germline, CDR1 is SGHRS and CDR2 YFSETQ. CDR3 DNA: TGCGCCAGCAGCTTGGATGGGGGTAACAATCAGCCCCAGCATTTT. Its translation: CASSLDGGNNQPQHF.

V gene TRBV2 combines with J gene TRBJ1-1, with a weak D call TRBD1 (5 bases). CDR1 is SNHLY, CDR2 FYNNEI, per germline. This CDR3 contains 14 residues. The germline V and J ends were trimmed by 6 bases and 6 bases, with 17 bases remaining between them. CDR3 amino acids: CASRKPGLIPEAFF. The CDR3 DNA sequence: TGTGCCAGCAGAAAACCGGGGCTTATCCCTGAAGCTTTCTTT.

This clonotype came up many times. V gene TRBV20-1 combines with J gene TRBJ2-7; D is perhaps TRBD1 (6 bases). Germline CDR1 DFQATT, CDR2 SNEGSKA (reference sequence). This CDR3 contains 14 residues. V gave up 3 bases and J gave up 2 bases, with 14 bases separating them. The CDR3: CSASFAGDPYEQYF. The CDR3 nucleotides are TGCAGTGCTAGCTTCGCAGGGGACCCCTACGAGCAGTACTTC.